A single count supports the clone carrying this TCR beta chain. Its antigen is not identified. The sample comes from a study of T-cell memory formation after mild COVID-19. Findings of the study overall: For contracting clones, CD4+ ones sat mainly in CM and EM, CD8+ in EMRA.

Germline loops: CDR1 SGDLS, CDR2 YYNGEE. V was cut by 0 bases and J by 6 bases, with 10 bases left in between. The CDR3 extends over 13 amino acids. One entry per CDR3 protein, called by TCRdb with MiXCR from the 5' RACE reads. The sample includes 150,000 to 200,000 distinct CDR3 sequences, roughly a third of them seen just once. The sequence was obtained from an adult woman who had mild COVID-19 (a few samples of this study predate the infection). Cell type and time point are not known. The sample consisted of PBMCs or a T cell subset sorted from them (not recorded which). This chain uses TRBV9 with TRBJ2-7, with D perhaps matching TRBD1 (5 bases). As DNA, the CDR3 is TGTGCCAGCAGCGTAGGGGGCCGTGGCGAGCAGTACTTC. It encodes CASSVGGRGEQYF.